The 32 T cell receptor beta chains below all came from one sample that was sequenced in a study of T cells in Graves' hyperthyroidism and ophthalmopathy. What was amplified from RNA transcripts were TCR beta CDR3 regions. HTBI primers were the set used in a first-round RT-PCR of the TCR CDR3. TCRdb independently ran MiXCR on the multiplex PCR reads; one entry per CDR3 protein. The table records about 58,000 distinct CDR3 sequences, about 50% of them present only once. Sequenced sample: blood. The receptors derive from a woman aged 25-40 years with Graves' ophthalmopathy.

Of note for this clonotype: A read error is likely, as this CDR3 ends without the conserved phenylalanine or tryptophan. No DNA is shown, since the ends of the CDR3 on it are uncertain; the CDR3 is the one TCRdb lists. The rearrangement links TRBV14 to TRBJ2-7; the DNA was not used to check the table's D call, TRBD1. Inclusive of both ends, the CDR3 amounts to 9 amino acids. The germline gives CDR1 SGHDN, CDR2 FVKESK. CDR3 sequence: CASSLNMDR.

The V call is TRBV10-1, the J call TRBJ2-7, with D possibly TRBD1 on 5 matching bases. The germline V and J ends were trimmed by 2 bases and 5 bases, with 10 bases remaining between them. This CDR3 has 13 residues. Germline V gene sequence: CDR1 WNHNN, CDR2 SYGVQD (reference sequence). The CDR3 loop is CASSEAGLDEQYF. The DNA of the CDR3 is TGCGCCAGCAGTGAGGCAGGGCTTGACGAGCAGTACTTC.

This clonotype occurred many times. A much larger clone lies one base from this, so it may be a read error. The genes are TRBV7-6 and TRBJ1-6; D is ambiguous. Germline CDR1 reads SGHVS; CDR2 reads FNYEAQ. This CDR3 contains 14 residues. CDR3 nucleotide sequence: TGTGCCAGCAGCTTAGGGCAGAATAATTCACCCCCCCACTTT. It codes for CASSLGQNNSPPHF.

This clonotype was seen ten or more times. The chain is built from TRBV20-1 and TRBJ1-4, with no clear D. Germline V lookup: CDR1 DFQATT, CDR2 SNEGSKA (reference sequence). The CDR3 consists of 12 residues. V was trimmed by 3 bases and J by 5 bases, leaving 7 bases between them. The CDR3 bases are TGCAGTGCTAGTTCCGAGAATGAAAAACTGTTTTTT. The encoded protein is CSASSENEKLFF.

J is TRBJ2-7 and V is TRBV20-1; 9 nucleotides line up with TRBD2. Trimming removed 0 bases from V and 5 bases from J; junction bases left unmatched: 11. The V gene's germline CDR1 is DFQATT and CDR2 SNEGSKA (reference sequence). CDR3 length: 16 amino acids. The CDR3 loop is CSARDRRLAGRDEQYF. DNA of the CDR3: TGCAGTGCTAGAGATCGGAGGCTAGCGGGAAGGGACGAGCAGTACTTC.

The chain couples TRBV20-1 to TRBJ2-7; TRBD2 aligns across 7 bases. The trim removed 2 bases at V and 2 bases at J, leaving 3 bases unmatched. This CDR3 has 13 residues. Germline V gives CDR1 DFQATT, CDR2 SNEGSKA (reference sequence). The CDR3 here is CSARLGGTYEQYF. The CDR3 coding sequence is TGCAGTGCTAGACTGGGGGGGACCTACGAGCAGTACTTC.

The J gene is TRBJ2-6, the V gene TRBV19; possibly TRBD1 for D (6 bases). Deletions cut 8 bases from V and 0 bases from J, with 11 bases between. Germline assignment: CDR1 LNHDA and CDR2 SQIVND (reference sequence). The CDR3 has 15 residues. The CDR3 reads CASSDRFSGANVLTF. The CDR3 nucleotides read TGTGCCAGTTCCGACAGGTTCTCTGGGGCCAACGTCCTGACTTTC.

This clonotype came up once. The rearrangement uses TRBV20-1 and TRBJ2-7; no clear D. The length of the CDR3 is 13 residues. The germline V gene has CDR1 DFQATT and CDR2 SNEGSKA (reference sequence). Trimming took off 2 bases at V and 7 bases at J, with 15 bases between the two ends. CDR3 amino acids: CSARQPSWSEQYF. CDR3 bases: TGCAGTGCTAGACAACCTTCATGGTCAGAGCAGTACTTC.

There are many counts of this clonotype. The CDR3 sequence: CASSLSRGNSPLHF. The CDR3 DNA follows: TGTGCCAGCAGCTTGTCCAGGGGAAATTCACCCCTCCACTTT. This chain joins TRBV5-4 and TRBJ1-6; weak D call: TRBD1 (6 bases). Trimming removed 1 base from V and 7 bases from J, with 9 bases in between. The germline V gene has CDR1 SGHNT and CDR2 YYREEE (reference sequence). The CDR3 is 14 residues long.

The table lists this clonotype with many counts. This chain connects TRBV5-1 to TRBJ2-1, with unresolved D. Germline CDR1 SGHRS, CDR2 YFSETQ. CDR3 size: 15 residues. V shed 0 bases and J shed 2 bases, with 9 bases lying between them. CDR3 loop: CASSLAGGTYNEQFF. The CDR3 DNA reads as TGCGCCAGCAGCTTGGCCGGCGGAACCTACAATGAGCAGTTCTTC. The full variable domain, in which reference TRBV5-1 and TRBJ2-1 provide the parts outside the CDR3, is KAGVTQTPRYLIKTRGQQVTLSCSPISGHRSVSWYQQTPGQGLQFLFEYFSETQRNKGNFPGRFSGRQFSNSRSEMNVSTLELGDSALYLCASSLAGGTYNEQFFGPGTRLTVL.

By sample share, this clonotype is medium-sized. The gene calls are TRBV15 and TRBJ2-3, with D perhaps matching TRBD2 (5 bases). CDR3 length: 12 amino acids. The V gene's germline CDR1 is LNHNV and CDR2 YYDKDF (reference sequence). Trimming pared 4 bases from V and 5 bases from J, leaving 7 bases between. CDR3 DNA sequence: TGTGCCACCAGCAAGCGGAAAGATACGCAGTATTTT. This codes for CATSKRKDTQYF.

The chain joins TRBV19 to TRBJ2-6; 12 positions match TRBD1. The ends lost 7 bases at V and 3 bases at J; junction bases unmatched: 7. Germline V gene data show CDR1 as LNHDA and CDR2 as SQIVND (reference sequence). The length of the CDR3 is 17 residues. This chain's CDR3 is CASKRGQGAHGANVLTF. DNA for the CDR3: TGTGCCAGTAAGAGGGGACAGGGGGCGCATGGGGCCAACGTCCTGACTTTC. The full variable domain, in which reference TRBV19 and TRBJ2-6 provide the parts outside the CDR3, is DGGITQSPKYLFRKEGQNVTLSCEQNLNHDAMYWYRQDPGQGLRLIYYSQIVNDFQKGDIAEGYSVSREKKESFPLTVTSAQKNPTAFYLCASKRGQGAHGANVLTFGAGSRLTVL.

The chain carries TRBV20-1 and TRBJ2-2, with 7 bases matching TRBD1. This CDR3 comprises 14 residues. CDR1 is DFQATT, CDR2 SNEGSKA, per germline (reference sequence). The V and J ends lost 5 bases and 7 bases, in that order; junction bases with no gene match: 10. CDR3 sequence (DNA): TGCAGTGCTTCCCCGGGACAGAGGGTCGGGGAGCTGTTTTTT. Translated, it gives CSASPGQRVGELFF.

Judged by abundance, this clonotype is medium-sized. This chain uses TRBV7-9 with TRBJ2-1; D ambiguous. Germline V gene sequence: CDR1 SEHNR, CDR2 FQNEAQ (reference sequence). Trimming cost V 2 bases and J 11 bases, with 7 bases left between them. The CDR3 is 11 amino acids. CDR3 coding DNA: TGTGCCAGCAGCTTACGCGAGCAGCAGTTCTTC. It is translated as CASSLREQQFF.

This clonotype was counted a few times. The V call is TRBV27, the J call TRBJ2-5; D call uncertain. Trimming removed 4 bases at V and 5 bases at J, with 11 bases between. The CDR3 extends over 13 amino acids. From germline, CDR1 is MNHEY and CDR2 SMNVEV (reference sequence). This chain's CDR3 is CASSYLSAETQYF. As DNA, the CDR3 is TGTGCCAGCAGTTATTTATCGGCGGAGACCCAGTACTTC.

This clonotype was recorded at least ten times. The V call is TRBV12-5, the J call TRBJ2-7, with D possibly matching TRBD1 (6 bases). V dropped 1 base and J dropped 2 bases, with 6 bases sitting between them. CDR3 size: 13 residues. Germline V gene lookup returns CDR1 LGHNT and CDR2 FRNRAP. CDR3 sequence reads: CASGLEGAYEQYF. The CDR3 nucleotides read TGTGCTAGTGGTTTGGAGGGGGCCTACGAGCAGTACTTC.

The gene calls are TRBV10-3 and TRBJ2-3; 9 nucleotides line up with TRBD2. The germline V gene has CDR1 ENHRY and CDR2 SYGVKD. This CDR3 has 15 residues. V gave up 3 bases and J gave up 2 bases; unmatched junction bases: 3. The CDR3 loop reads CAISDLAGFTDTQYF. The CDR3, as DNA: TGTGCCATCAGTGACCTAGCGGGATTCACAGATACGCAGTATTTT.

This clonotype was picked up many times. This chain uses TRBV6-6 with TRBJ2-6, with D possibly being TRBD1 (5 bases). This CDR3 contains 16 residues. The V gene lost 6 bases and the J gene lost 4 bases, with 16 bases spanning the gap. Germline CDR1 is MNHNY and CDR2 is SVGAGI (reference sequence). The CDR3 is CASSFTGQAGANVLTF. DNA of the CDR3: TGTGCCAGCAGCTTTACAGGACAAGCGGGGGCCAACGTCCTGACTTTC.

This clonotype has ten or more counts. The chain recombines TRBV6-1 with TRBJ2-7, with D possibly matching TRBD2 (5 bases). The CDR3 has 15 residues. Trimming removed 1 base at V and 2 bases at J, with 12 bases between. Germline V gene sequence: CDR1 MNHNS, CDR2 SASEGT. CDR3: CASSEGAGLTYEQYF. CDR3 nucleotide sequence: TGTGCCAGCAGTGAAGGGGCGGGTCTTACCTACGAGCAGTACTTC.

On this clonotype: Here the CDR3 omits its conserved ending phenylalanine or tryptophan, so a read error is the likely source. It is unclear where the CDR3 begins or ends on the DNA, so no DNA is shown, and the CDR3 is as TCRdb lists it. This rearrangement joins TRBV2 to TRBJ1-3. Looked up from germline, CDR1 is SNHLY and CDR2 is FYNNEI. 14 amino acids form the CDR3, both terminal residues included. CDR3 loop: CASGTGSSGNTTYL.

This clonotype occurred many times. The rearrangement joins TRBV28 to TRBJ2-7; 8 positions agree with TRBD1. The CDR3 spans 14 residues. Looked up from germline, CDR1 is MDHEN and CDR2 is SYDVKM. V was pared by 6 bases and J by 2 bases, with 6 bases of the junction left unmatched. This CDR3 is CASSHGQGPYEQYF. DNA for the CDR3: TGTGCCAGCAGCCACGGACAGGGACCCTACGAGCAGTACTTC.

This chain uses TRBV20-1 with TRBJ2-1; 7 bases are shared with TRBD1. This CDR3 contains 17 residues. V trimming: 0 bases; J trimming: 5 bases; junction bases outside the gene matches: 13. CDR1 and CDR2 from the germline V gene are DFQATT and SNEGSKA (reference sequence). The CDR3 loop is CSARDPDRVGGNNEQFF. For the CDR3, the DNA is TGCAGTGCTAGAGATCCCGACAGGGTGGGTGGAAACAATGAGCAGTTCTTC.

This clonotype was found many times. The CDR3 nucleotides are TGTGCCAGCAGTCTTACAACGGACAGGGGATACAATGAGCAGTTCTTC. Protein sequence: CASSLTTDRGYNEQFF. The chain carries TRBV4-2 and TRBJ2-1, with 9 bases that match TRBD1. The trim removed 6 bases at V and 4 bases at J, leaving 10 bases unmatched. In germline, CDR1 is LGHNA, CDR2 YNFKEQ. The CDR3 consists of 16 residues.

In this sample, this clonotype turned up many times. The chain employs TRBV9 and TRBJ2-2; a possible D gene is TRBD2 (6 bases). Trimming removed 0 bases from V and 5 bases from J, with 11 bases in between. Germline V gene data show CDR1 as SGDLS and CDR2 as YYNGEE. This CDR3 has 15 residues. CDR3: CASSVAGSGTGELFF. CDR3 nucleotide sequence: TGTGCCAGCAGCGTAGCCGGGAGCGGGACCGGGGAGCTGTTTTTT.

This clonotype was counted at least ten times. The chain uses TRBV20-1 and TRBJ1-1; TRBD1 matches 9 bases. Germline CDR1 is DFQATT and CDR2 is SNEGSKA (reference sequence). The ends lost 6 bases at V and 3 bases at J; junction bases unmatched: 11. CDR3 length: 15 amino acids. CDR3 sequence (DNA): TGCAGTGCGTGGACAGGGGATGAGCTCTACACTGAAGCTTTCTTT. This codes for CSAWTGDELYTEAFF.

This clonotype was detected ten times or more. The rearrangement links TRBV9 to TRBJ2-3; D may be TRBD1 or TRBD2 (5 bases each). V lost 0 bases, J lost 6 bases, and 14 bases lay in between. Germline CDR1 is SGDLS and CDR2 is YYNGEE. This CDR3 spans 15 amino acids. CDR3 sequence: CASSVGWLAGDTQYF. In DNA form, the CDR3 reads TGTGCCAGCAGCGTAGGTTGGCTAGCAGGGGATACGCAGTATTTT.

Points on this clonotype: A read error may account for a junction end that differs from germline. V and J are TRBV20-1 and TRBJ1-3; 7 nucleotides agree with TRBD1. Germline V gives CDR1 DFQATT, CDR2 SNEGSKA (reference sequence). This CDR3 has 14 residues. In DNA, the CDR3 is TGCAGTGCTAGAGGCGGGACAGATGGAAGCACCATATATTTT. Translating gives CSARGGTDGSTIYF.

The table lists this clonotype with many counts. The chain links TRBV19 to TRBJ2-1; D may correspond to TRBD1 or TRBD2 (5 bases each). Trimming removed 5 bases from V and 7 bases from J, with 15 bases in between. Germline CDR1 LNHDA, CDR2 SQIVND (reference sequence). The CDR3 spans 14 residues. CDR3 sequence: CASSWGSTGNEQFF. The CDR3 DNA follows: TGTGCCAGTAGTTGGGGCTCTACGGGGAATGAGCAGTTCTTC.

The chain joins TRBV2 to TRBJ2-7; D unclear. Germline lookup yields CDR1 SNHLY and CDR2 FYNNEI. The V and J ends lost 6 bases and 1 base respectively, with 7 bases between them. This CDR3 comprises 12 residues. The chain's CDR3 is CASRDPSYEQYF. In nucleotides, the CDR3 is TGTGCCAGCAGGGATCCTTCCTACGAGCAGTACTTC.

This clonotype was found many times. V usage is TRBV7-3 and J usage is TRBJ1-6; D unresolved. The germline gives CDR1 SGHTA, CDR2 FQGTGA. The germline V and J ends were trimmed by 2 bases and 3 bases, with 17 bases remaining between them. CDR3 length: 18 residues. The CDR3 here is CASSLSTGRSNYNSPLHF. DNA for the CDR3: TGTGCCAGCAGCTTATCGACCGGTAGGTCCAACTATAATTCACCCCTCCACTTT.

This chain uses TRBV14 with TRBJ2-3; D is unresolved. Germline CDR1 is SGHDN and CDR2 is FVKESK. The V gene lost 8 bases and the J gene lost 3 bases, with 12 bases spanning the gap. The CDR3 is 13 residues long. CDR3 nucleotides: TGTGCCAGCTCACCACCGCAGACAGATACGCAGTATTTT. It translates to CASSPPQTDTQYF.

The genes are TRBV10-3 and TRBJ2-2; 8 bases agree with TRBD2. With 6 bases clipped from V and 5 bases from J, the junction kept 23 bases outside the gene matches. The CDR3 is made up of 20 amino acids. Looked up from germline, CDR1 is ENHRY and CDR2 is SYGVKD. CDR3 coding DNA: TGTGCCATCAGCGCCCAGATTCGGACTAGCAGTGCCTATCAGACCGGGGAGCTGTTTTTT. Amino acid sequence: CAISAQIRTSSAYQTGELFF.